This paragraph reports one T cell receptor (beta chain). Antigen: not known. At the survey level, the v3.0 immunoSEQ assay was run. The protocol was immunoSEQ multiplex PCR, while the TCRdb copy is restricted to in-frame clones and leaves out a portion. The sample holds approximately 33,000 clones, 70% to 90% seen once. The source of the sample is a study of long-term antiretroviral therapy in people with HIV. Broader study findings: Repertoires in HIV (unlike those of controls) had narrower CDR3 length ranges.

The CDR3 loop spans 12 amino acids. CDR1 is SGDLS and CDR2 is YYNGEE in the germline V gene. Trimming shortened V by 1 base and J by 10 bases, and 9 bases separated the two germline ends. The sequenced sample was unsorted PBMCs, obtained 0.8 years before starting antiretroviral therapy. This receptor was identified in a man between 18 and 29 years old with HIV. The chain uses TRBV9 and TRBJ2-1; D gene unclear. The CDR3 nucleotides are TGTGCCAGCAGCGTATGGGGAAACGAGCAGTTCTTC. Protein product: CASSVWGNEQFF.